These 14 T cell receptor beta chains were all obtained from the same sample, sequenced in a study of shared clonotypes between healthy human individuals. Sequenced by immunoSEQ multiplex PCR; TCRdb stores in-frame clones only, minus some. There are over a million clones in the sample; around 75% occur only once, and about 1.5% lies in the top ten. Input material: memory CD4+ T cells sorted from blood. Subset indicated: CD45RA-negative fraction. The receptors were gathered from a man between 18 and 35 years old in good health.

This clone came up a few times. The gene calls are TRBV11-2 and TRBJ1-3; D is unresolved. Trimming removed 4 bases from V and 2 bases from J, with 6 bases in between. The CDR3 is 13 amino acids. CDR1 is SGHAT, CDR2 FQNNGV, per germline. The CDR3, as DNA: TGTGCCAGCAGCTGGACGGCTGGAAACACCATATATTTT. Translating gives CASSWTAGNTIYF.

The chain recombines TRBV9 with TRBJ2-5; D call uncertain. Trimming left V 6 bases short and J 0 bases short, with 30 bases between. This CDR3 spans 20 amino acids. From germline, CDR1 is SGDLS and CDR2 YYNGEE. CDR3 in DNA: TGTGCCAGCAAGCCAAGGAACCTTCACTCCCCCCTACTGTACCAAGAGACCCAGTACTTC. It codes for CASKPRNLHSPLLYQETQYF.

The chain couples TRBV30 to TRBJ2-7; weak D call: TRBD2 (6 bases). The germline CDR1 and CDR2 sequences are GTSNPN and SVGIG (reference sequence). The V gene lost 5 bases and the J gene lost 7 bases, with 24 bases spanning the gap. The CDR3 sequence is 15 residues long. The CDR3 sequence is CAWGRTGTVGREQYF. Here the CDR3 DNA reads TGTGCCTGGGGGAGGACCGGGACGGTTGGGAGGGAGCAGTACTTC.

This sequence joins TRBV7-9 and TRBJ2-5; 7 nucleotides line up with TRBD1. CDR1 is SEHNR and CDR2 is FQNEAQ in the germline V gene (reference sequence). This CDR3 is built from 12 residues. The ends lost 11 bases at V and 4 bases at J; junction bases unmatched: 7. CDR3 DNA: TGTGCCTCGACAGGGTATCGAGAGACCCAGTACTTC. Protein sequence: CASTGYRETQYF.

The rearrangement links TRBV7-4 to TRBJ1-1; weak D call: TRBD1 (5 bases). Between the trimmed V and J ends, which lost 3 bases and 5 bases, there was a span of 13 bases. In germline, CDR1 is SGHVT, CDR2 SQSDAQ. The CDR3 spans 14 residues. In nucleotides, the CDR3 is TGTGCCAGCAGCTTCGAAGGGGTGGGGACTGAAGCTTTCTTT. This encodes CASSFEGVGTEAFF.

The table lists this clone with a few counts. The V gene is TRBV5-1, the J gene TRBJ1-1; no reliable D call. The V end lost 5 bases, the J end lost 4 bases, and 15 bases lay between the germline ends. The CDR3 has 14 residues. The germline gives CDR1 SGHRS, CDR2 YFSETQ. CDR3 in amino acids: CASRPLGDFTEAFF. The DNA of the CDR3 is TGCGCCAGCAGACCCCTTGGGGATTTCACTGAAGCTTTCTTT.

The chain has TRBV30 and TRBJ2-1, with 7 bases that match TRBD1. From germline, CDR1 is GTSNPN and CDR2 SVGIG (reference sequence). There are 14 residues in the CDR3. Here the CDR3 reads CATRLGQPYNEQFF. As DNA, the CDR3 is TGTGCTACCAGACTGGGACAGCCCTACAATGAGCAGTTCTTC.

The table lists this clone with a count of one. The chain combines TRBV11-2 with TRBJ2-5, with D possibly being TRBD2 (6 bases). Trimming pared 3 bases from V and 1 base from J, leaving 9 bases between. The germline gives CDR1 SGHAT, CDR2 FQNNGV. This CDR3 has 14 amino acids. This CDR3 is CASSLTTSQETQYF. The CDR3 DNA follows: TGTGCCAGCAGCTTGACGACTAGCCAAGAGACCCAGTACTTC.

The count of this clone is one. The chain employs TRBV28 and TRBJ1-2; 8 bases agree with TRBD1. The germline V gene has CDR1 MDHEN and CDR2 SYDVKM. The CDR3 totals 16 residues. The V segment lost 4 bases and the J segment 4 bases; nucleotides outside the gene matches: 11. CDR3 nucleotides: TGTGCCAGCAGTTCCCTTGGTATCGGACAGGGCTATGGCTACACCTTC. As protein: CASSSLGIGQGYGYTF.

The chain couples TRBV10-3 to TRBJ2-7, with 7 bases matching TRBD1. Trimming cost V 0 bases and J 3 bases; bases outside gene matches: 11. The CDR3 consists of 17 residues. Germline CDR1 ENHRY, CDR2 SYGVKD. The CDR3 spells CAISESIGSGGDYEQYF. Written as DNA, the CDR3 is TGTGCCATCAGTGAGTCGATTGGTTCAGGGGGAGACTACGAGCAGTACTTC.

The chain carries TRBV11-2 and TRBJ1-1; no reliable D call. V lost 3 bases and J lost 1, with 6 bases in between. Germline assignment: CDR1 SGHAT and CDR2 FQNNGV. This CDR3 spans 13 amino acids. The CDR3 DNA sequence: TGTGCCAGCAGCTTCCCACAGAACACTGAAGCTTTCTTT. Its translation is CASSFPQNTEAFF. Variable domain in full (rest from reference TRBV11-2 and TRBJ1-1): EAGVAQSPRYKIIEKRQSVAFWCNPISGHATLYWYQQILGQGPKLLIQFQNNGVVDDSQLPKDRFSAERLKGVDSTLKIQPAKLEDSAVYLCASSFPQNTEAFFGQGTRLTVV.

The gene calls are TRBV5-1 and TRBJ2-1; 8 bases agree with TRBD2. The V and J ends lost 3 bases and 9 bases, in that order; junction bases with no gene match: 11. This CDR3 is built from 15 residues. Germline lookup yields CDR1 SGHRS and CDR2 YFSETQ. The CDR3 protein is CASSSGLARVGEQFF. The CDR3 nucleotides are TGCGCCAGCAGCTCTGGACTAGCTAGGGTCGGTGAGCAGTTCTTC.

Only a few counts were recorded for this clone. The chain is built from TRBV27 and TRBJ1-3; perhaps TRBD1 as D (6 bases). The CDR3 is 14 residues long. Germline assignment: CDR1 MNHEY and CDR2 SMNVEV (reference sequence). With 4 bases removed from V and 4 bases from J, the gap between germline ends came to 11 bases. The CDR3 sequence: CASSSRDTGNTIYF. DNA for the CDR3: TGTGCCAGCAGTTCCCGGGACACAGGAAACACCATATATTTT.

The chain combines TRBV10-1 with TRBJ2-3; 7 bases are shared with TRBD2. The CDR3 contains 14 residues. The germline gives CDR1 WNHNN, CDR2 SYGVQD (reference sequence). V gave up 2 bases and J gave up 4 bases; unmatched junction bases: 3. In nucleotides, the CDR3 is TGCGCCAGCAGTGAGGCGGGAGCGGCAGATACGCAGTATTTT. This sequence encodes CASSEAGAADTQYF.